One and the same sample provided the 20 T cell receptor beta chains below, sequenced in a study of blood T cell repertoires in COVID-19. Measured with immunoSEQ multiplex PCR; TCRdb has only the in-frame clones, and not every one. The table includes around 280,000 clones, around nine tenths detected once. What was sequenced was PBMCs or T cells enriched from blood (not recorded which). The receptors were gathered from a middle-aged woman who had recovered from COVID-19.

The chain couples TRBV14 to TRBJ1-1; no definite D call. Trimming left V 9 bases short and J 0 bases short, with 11 bases between. The V gene's germline CDR1 is SGHDN and CDR2 FVKESK. The CDR3 is 13 residues long. CDR3 region: CASTAEMNTEAFF. CDR3 in DNA: TGTGCCAGTACGGCGGAGATGAACACTGAAGCTTTCTTT.

The gene calls are TRBV7-2 and TRBJ1-1; perhaps TRBD1 as D (5 bases). The CDR3 sequence is 14 residues long. The germline CDR1 and CDR2 sequences are SGHTA and FQGNSA. V was pared by 5 bases and J by 2 bases, with 12 bases between. The CDR3 loop is CASSPGHGNTEAFF. For the CDR3, the DNA is TGTGCCAGCAGCCCAGGACACGGTAACACTGAAGCTTTCTTT. Variable domain in full (rest from reference TRBV7-2 and TRBJ1-1): GAGVSQSPSNKVTEKGKDVELRCDPISGHTALYWYRQSLGQGLEFLIYFQGNSAPDKSGLPSDRFSAERTGGSVSTLTIQRTQQEDSAVYLCASSPGHGNTEAFFGQGTRLTVV.

The CDR3 sequence: CASSPGGYNEQFF. CDR3 nucleotide sequence: TGTGCCAGCTCCCCAGGGGGTTACAATGAGCAGTTCTTC. This chain connects TRBV28 to TRBJ2-1; TRBD1 matches 7 bases. J was trimmed by 4 bases and V by 8 bases; bases with no gene match: 5. The CDR3 is 13 residues long. Germline CDR1 is MDHEN and CDR2 is SYDVKM.

The chain combines TRBV7-2 with TRBJ2-7; 9 nucleotides align to TRBD2. With 5 bases clipped from V and 2 bases from J, the junction kept 7 bases outside the gene matches. Germline CDR1 is SGHTA and CDR2 is FQGNSA. CDR3 length equals 15 residues. In DNA form, the CDR3 reads TGTGCCAGCAGCGTTAGCGGGAGTGCTCCCTACGAGCAGTACTTC. Protein sequence: CASSVSGSAPYEQYF.

Concerning this clone itself: Other DNA variants within this sample encode the same CDR3. This chain uses TRBV27 with TRBJ2-5; the match to TRBD2 covers 7 bases. The trim removed 6 bases at V and 2 bases at J, leaving 3 bases unmatched. Germline loops: CDR1 MNHEY, CDR2 SMNVEV (reference sequence). This CDR3 comprises 13 residues. Written as DNA, the CDR3 is TGTGCCAGCAGCCTAGCGGTGCAAGAGACCCAGTACTTC. This translates into CASSLAVQETQYF.

The chain combines TRBV7-2 with TRBJ1-2, with D uncertain. Trimming took off 5 bases at V and 2 bases at J, with 12 bases between the two ends. This CDR3 is 14 amino acids long. CDR1 and CDR2 (germline): SGHTA, FQGNSA. Here the CDR3 reads CASSQGGENYGYTF. CDR3 sequence (DNA): TGTGCCAGCAGCCAAGGCGGGGAAAACTATGGCTACACCTTC.

The chain uses TRBV24-1 and TRBJ1-5; D possibly corresponds to TRBD1 (6 bases). This CDR3 contains 16 residues. Deletions cut 2 bases from V and 4 bases from J, with 14 bases between. CDR1 KGHDR and CDR2 SFDVKD come from the germline V gene. The CDR3: CATSDSKQGINQPQHF. The CDR3 bases are TGTGCCACCAGTGATTCTAAACAGGGTATAAATCAGCCCCAGCATTTT.

The chain links TRBV2 to TRBJ2-5; D possibly corresponds to TRBD2 (5 bases). Trimming stripped 4 bases from V and 5 bases from J, with 11 bases between. Germline V gene lookup returns CDR1 SNHLY and CDR2 FYNNEI. The CDR3 contains 13 residues. CDR3 coding DNA: TGTGCCAGCAGTGCGGGGTGGAGGGAGACCCAGTACTTC. This gives the protein CASSAGWRETQYF.

The rearrangement joins TRBV7-2 to TRBJ2-7; 8 bases agree with TRBD2. J gave up 6 bases and V 4 bases, and 14 bases lay outside the gene matches. Germline values: CDR1 SGHTA, CDR2 FQGNSA. This CDR3 contains 16 residues. As DNA, the CDR3 is TGTGCCAGCAGCTCCACCCCGCTTGCGGGAGGAGGCGAGCAGTACTTC. Protein sequence: CASSSTPLAGGGEQYF.

V is TRBV7-2 and J is TRBJ1-1; D not resolved. There are 14 residues in the CDR3. The germline V gene encodes CDR1 SGHTA and CDR2 FQGNSA. With 1 base removed from V and 4 bases from J, the gap between germline ends came to 10 bases. CDR3 DNA sequence: TGTGCCAGCAGCTTAGGAGTCAGGTTCACTGAAGCTTTCTTT. It is translated as CASSLGVRFTEAFF.

The V gene is TRBV7-9, the J gene TRBJ2-7; a possible D gene is TRBD1 (5 bases). The germline V gene has CDR1 SEHNR and CDR2 FQNEAQ (reference sequence). V gave up 6 bases and J gave up 7 bases, with 16 bases separating them. The CDR3 contains 13 residues. For the CDR3, the DNA is TGTGCCAGCAGTTACCAGGGTTTCCAGGAGCAGTACTTC. This gives the protein CASSYQGFQEQYF.

This clone has at least ten counts. V is TRBV28 and J is TRBJ1-1; TRBD1 agrees at 7 bases. Germline V CDR1 and CDR2: MDHEN, SYDVKM. V lost 6 bases, J lost 4 bases, and 8 bases stayed unmatched. This CDR3 spans 14 amino acids. The DNA of the CDR3 is TGTGCCAGCAGAAAGGGACAGTCCCGCACTGAAGCTTTCTTT. The encoded protein is CASRKGQSRTEAFF.

This clone was recorded only once. The chain joins TRBV18 to TRBJ2-7; 9 positions agree with TRBD1. Germline loops: CDR1 KGHSH, CDR2 LQKENI. This CDR3 is built from 16 residues. V lost 0 bases to trimming and J lost 5 bases; unmatched junction nucleotides: 8. For the CDR3, the DNA is TGTGCCAGCTCACCACCGCAGGACAGGGGAAGCCACGAGCAGTACTTC. Translated: CASSPPQDRGSHEQYF.

V gene TRBV3-1 (or the pseudogene TRBV3-2) combines with J gene TRBJ2-5; TRBD1 aligns across 9 bases. The CDR3 extends over 16 amino acids. Germline CDR1 reads LGHDT; CDR2 reads YNNKEL (reference sequence). V was pared by 4 bases and J by 5 bases, with 11 bases of the junction left unmatched. This CDR3 reads CASSPSGTGSAETQYF. CDR3 DNA sequence: TGTGCCAGCAGCCCCTCCGGGACAGGGAGTGCGGAGACCCAGTACTTC.

The CDR3, as DNA: TGTGCCAGCAGCCCGAGCACAGATACGCAGTATTTT. Its protein product is CASSPSTDTQYF. The rearrangement uses TRBV2 and TRBJ2-3; no firm D call. The CDR3 has 12 amino acids. CDR1 and CDR2 from the germline V gene are SNHLY and FYNNEI. Trimming shortened V by 6 bases and J by 0 bases, and 4 bases separated the two germline ends.

The CDR3 DNA is TGTGCCAGCAGCTCTACCCGCGGATTAGAGACCCAGTACTTC. It encodes CASSSTRGLETQYF. The V call is TRBV28, the J call TRBJ2-5; no reliable D call. The CDR3 runs to 14 residues. The V and J ends lost 6 bases and 4 bases respectively, with 15 bases between them. The germline V gene encodes CDR1 MDHEN and CDR2 SYDVKM.

V and J are TRBV19 and TRBJ1-5; weak D call: TRBD1 (5 bases). This CDR3 contains 15 residues. Germline CDR1 is LNHDA and CDR2 is SQIVND (reference sequence). Trimming pared 4 bases from V and 6 bases from J, leaving 16 bases between. CDR3 DNA sequence: TGTGCCAGTAGTACAACCCGGGACTACACTCAGCCCCAGCATTTT. This gives the protein CASSTTRDYTQPQHF. Based on the CDR3 plus reference TRBV19 and TRBJ1-5, the full variable domain is DGGITQSPKYLFRKEGQNVTLSCEQNLNHDAMYWYRQDPGQGLRLIYYSQIVNDFQKGDIAEGYSVSREKKESFPLTVTSAQKNPTAFYLCASSTTRDYTQPQHFGDGTRLSIL.

The V gene is TRBV19, the J gene TRBJ2-1; TRBD1 is a possible D gene (6 bases). Trimming pared 7 bases from V and 4 bases from J, leaving 20 bases between. CDR1 is LNHDA and CDR2 is SQIVND in the germline V gene (reference sequence). The CDR3 loop spans 16 amino acids. The CDR3 is CASTPQGGYTYNEQFF. The CDR3 region has the DNA TGTGCCAGTACCCCTCAAGGGGGTTATACGTACAATGAGCAGTTCTTC.

V is TRBV24-1 and J is TRBJ1-1, with D uncertain. Trimming shortened V by 0 bases and J by 3 bases, and 4 bases separated the two germline ends. The CDR3 consists of 13 residues. CDR1 is KGHDR and CDR2 is SFDVKD in the germline V gene. The CDR3 here is CATSDLEYTEAFF. The DNA of the CDR3 is TGTGCCACCAGTGATTTGGAGTACACTGAAGCTTTCTTT.

This sequence joins TRBV3-1 (or the pseudogene TRBV3-2) and TRBJ1-5, with a possible D match to TRBD1 (6 bases). V was pared by 1 base and J by 3 bases, with 13 bases between. Germline lookup yields CDR1 LGHDT and CDR2 YNNKEL (reference sequence). The CDR3 is 16 residues long. CDR3 amino acids: CASSQGGRGSNQPQHF. Here the CDR3 DNA reads TGTGCCAGCAGCCAAGGAGGGAGGGGGTCCAATCAGCCCCAGCATTTT.